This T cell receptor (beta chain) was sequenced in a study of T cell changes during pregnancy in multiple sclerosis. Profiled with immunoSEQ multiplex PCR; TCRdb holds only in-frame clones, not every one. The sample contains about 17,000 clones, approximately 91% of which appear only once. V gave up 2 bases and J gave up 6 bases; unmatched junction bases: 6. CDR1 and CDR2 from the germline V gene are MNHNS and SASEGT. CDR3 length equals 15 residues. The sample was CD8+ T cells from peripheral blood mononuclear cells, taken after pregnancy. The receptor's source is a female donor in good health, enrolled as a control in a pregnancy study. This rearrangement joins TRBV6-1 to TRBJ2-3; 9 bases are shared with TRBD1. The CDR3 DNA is TGTGCCAGCAGTGAAAGGGGACAGGGTTGGGATACGCAGTATTTT. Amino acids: CASSERGQGWDTQYF.